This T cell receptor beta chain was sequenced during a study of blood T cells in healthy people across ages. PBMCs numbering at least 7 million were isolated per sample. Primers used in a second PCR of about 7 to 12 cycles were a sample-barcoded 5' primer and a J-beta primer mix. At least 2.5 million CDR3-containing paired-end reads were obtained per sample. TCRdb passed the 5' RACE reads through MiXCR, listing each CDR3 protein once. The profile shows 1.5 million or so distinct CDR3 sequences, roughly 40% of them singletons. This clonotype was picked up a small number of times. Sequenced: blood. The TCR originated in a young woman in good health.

CDR3 residues: CASSSAGLSTNEQFF. The CDR3 region has the DNA TGTGCCAGCAGTTCAGCGGGGCTCTCTACCAATGAGCAGTTCTTC. The chain carries TRBV6-5 and TRBJ2-1, with TRBD2 matching over 7 bases. Germline CDR1 reads MNHEY; CDR2 reads SVGAGI. The CDR3 runs to 15 residues. The J segment lost 6 bases and the V segment lost 4 bases, leaving 9 bases of the junction unmatched.